The T cell receptor beta chain under discussion was sequenced for a study of T cell repertoires in cytomegalovirus infection (dated by TCRdb to the late 2010s). About the investigation overall: Peptide stimulations targeted recently identified HLA-C-restricted CMV epitopes, whose presentation resists viral immunomodulation, together with well-studied HLA-B-restricted epitopes. Because public TCR beta signatures pointed to carriage of CMV infection together with the matching HLA type, the HLA type of each donor mattered for the analysis. Summary of the overall study and its limitations: Carriers of CMV infection plus the relevant HLA type were discriminated by the cumulative frequency of public TCR beta family members in the study cohort and in an independent roughly 340-donor cohort. The ex vivo response was dominated by HLA-C-restricted CMV-specific TCR beta clonotypes, and the single most frequent clonotype in two of eight donors was supplied by these HLA-C-restricted clonotypes.

Instrument used: Illumina HiSeq 1500. Using fastp at Q25 and MiXCR, TCRdb reprocessed the public reads and kept productive beta chains. Entries are consolidated by CDR3 protein sequence, retaining the most common genes and DNA. This sample comprises roughly 220,000 distinct CDR3 sequences, 35% to 40% of them detected only once. In total, the top ten clones hold approximately 60% of the sample. From a lookup of the germline V gene (reference sequence), CDR1 and CDR2 are MNHEY and SMNVEV. Relative to germline, V is 4 bases shorter and J is 4 bases shorter, with 16 bases between their ends. Reading from cysteine to phenylalanine, the CDR3 counts 15 amino acids. Just CDR3 DNA is preserved here, 45 bases in frame from base 1. The treatment or condition label for this specimen denotes: in vitro stimulation with specific CMV peptide epitopes to enrich CMV-specific T cells. On this clonotype: Its antigen target is currently unknown. No base qualities exist here, and no much larger clone lies one base off it.

The origin of this receptor is a human donor in good health (CMV status not recorded). Some clones in this sample may be carry-over from other donors' samples. This specimen was CD8+ T cells from cultured PBMCs, taken from culture after CMV antigen stimulation. The chain is assembled from TRBV27 and TRBJ1-2, with no reliable assignment of the D segment. The nucleotide sequence reads TGTGCCAGCAGTTCCCCACTCCTCGGGGTCTATGGCTACACCTTC. This encodes CASSSPLLGVYGYTF.